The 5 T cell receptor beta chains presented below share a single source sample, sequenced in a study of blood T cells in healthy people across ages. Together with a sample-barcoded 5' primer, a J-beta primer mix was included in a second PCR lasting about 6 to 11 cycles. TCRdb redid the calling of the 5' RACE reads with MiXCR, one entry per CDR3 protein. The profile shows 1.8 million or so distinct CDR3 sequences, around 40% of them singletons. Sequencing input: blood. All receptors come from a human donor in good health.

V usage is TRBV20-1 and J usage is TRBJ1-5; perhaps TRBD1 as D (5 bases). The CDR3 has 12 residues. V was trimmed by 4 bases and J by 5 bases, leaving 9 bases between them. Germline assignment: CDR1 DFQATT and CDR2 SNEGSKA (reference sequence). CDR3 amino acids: CSAMRDYQPQHF. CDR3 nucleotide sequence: TGCAGTGCTATGAGGGACTATCAGCCCCAGCATTTT.

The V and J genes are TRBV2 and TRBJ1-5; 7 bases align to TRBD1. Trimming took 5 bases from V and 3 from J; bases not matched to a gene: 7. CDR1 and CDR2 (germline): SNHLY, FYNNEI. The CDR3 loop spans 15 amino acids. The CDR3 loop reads CASSPARGDNQPQHF. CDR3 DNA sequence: TGTGCCAGCAGTCCGGCCAGGGGGGACAATCAGCCCCAGCATTTT. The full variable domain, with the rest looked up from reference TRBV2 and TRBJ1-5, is EPEVTQTPSHQVTQMGQEVILRCVPISNHLYFYWYRQILGQKVEFLVSFYNNEISEKSEIFDDQFSVERPDGSNFTLKIRSTKLEDSAMYFCASSPARGDNQPQHFGDGTRLSIL.

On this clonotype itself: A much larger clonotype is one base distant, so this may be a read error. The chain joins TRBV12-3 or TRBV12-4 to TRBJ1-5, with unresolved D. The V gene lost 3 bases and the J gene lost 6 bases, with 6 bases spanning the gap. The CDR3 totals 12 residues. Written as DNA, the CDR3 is TGTGCCAGCAGTTTCTTTGCTCAGCCCCAGCATTTT. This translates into CASSFFAQPQHF.

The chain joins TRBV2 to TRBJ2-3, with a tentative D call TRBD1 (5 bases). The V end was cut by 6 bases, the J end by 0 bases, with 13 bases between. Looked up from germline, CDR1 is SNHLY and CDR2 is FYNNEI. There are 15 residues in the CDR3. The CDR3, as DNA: TGTGCCAGCAGGATGACAGATACTAGCACAGATACGCAGTATTTT. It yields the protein CASRMTDTSTDTQYF.

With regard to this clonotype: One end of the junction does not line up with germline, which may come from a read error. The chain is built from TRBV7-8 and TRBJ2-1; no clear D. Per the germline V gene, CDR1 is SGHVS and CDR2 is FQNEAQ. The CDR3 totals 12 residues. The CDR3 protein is CACSLQVNEQFF. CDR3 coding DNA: TGTGCCTGCAGCCTGCAGGTCAATGAGCAGTTCTTC.